This entry lists 2 T cell receptor beta chains sequenced from one sample in a study of CD8 T cells in ankylosing spondylitis (dated by TCRdb to about 2017). The library was made by 5' RACE. These reads were obtained on an Illumina MiSeq. TCRdb redid the processing of the public reads, applying fastp at Q25 and MiXCR, and retained in-frame beta chains. When rows share a CDR3 protein, they turn into one entry using the most common DNA and genes. For this sample the table gives roughly 38,000 distinct CDR3 sequences, of which approximately 17% were detected only once. The ten top clones hold about 45% of the sample. Sequenced: blood. These receptors originate from a male donor with ankylosing spondylitis or in good health (not recorded which).

The V and J genes are TRBV20-1 and TRBJ1-1; 8 bases align to TRBD1. CDR3 length equals 12 residues. The germline V gene encodes CDR1 DFQATT and CDR2 SNEGSKA (reference sequence). Trimming removed 3 bases from V and 3 bases from J; junction bases left unmatched: 0. This chain's CDR3 is CSARTGDTEAFF. The CDR3 DNA is TGCAGTGCTAGGACAGGGGACACTGAAGCTTTCTTT.

This clonotype occurred many times. The chain links TRBV7-2 to TRBJ1-2; 8 positions match TRBD1. Per germline, CDR1 SGHTA and CDR2 FQGNSA. This CDR3 is 14 amino acids long. J lost 7 bases, V lost 5 bases, and 9 bases had no gene match. CDR3 coding DNA: TGTGCCAGCAGCCTTGGGGGACAGGATGCTGGCTACACCTTC. This encodes CASSLGGQDAGYTF.